This T cell receptor (beta chain) was captured in a study of T cell clones after liver transplantation. TCRdb keeps only in-frame clones here, not all; method: immunoSEQ multiplex PCR. The table lists tens of thousands of clones, approximately 88% of them singletons. Germline V CDR1 and CDR2: SGHRS, YFSETQ. With 0 bases clipped from V and 1 base from J, the junction kept 0 bases outside the gene matches. The CDR3 covers 15 residues. This sequence was found in a human donor who received a liver transplant. V and J are TRBV5-1 and TRBJ1-5; 8 bases map to TRBD1. Source: CD4+ T cells from blood, taken before liver transplant. Here the CDR3 DNA reads TGCGCCAGCAGCTTGGACAGGGGGAGCAATCAGCCCCAGCATTTT. Its protein product is CASSLDRGSNQPQHF.